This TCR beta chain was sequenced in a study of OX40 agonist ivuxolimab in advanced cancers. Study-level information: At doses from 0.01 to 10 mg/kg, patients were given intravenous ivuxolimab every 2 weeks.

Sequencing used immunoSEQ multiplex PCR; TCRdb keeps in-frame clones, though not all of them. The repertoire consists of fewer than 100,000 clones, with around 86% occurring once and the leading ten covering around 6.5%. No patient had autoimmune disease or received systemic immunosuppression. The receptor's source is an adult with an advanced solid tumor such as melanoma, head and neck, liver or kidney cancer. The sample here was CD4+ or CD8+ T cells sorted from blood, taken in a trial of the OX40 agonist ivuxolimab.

The CDR3 bases are TGTGCCAGTAGTACCCCGCGCCCCTATGGCTACACCTTC. Its protein product is CASSTPRPYGYTF. The chain joins TRBV19 to TRBJ1-2; no clear D. Trimming shortened V by 4 bases and J by 4 bases, and 10 bases separated the two germline ends. Germline loops: CDR1 LNHDA, CDR2 SQIVND (reference sequence). The CDR3 consists of 13 residues.